This paragraph covers one T cell receptor (beta chain) sequence. TCR beta chains were sequenced at survey level with immunoSEQ. The assay was immunoSEQ multiplex PCR, and TCRdb's table has in-frame clones only and misses some. The table lists about 68,000 clones, 93% of them singletons, with 4.4% in the top ten. The V segment lost 1 base and the J segment 6 bases; nucleotides outside the gene matches: 2. Germline V CDR1 and CDR2: KGHSH, LQKENI. The CDR3 has 14 residues. This TCR came from a man aged 40-49 years with rheumatoid arthritis. The sample consisted of PBMCs. The chain couples TRBV18 to TRBJ2-1, with 8 bases fitting TRBD1. CDR3 nucleotide sequence: TGTGCCAGCTCACCACGGGACAGGACCAATGAGCAGTTCTTC. It is translated as CASSPRDRTNEQFF.